Each of the 5 T cell receptor beta chains below was sequenced from the same sample in a study of T cells in localized non-small cell lung cancer. The data were produced by immunoSEQ multiplex PCR, yet TCRdb's version contains in-frame clones alone and is incomplete. The sample has some 30,000 clones; 85% to 90% are singletons. Here the sequenced sample was peripheral blood, taken before any cancer treatment. The receptor set was obtained from an older female donor with stage I lung adenocarcinoma.

The chain links TRBV6-4 to TRBJ1-1, with 9 bases fitting TRBD1. Germline CDR1 MRHNA, CDR2 SNTAGT. V gave up 6 bases and J gave up 4 bases; unmatched junction bases: 6. The CDR3 length is 14 residues. CDR3 DNA sequence: TGTGCCAGCAGATATGAACAGGGGGCCACTGAAGCTTTCTTT. The encoded protein is CASRYEQGATEAFF.

The count of this clone is one. The chain's CDR3 is CASSLGAATQETQYF. The CDR3 DNA follows: TGTGCCAGCAGCTTGGGGGCAGCCACCCAAGAGACCCAGTACTTC. This rearrangement joins TRBV7-9 to TRBJ2-5, with TRBD1 as a possible D gene (6 bases). Trimming pared 3 bases from V and 1 base from J, leaving 12 bases between. This CDR3 spans 15 amino acids. Germline CDR1 is SEHNR and CDR2 is FQNEAQ (reference sequence).

The rearrangement links TRBV7-2 to TRBJ2-7; either TRBD1 or TRBD2 may supply D (5 bases each). CDR3 length equals 14 residues. Germline loops: CDR1 SGHTA, CDR2 FQGNSA. V lost 5 bases and J 0 bases, leaving 11 bases between the germline ends. The CDR3, as DNA: TGTGCCAGCAGCCCCGGGGCGGCCTCCTACGAGCAGTACTTC. Its translation: CASSPGAASYEQYF.

The chain has TRBV6-1 and TRBJ1-2; 7 nucleotides match TRBD1. With V trimmed by 1 base and J by 3 bases, 5 bases remained unmatched. This CDR3 is built from 15 residues. CDR1 and CDR2 from the germline V gene are MNHNS and SASEGT. The CDR3 protein is CASSEGTGAYYGYTF. CDR3 bases: TGTGCCAGCAGTGAAGGGACAGGAGCATACTATGGCTACACCTTC.

Worth noting for this clone: Sequence at one end of the junction differs from germline and may be a read error. The same CDR3 also results from other DNA sequences found in this sample. The V gene is TRBV30, the J gene TRBJ2-1; the D gene is possibly TRBD2 (5 bases). Germline assignment: CDR1 GTSNPN and CDR2 SVGIG (reference sequence). The CDR3 covers 11 residues. The CDR3 nucleotides read TGTGCCTGGAGGGACGGGGATGAGCAATTCTTC. This gives the protein CAWRDGDEQFF. Looking up the rest from reference TRBV30 and TRBJ2-1 gives the full variable domain: SQTIHQWPATLVQPVGSPLSLECTVEGTSNPNLYWYRQAAGRGLQLLFYSVGIGQISSEVPQNLSASRPQDRQFILSSKKLLLSDSGFYLCAWRDGDEQFFGPGTRLTVL.